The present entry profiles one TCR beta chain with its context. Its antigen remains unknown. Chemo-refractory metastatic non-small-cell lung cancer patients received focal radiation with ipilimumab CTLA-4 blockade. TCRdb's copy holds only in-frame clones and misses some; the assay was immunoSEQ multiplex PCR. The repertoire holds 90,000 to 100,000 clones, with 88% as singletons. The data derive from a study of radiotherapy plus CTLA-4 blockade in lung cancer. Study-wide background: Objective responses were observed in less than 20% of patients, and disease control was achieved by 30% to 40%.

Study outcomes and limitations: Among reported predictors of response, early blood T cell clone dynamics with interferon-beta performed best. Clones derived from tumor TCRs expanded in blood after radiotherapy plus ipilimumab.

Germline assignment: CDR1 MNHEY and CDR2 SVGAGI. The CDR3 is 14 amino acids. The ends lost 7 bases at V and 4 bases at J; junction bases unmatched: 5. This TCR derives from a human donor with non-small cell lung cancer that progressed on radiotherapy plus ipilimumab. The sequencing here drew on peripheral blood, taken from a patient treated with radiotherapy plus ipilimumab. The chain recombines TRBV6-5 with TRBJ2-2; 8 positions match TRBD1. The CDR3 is CASKTGGITGELFF. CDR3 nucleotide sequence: TGTGCCAGCAAAACAGGGGGAATCACCGGGGAGCTGTTTTTT.